These T cell receptor beta chains were read from a single sample in a study of beta chain features in type 1 diabetes. Here immunoSEQ multiplex PCR was the method, and the copy in TCRdb shows in-frame clones only, minus some. The sample lists hundreds of thousands of clones, 7% to 9% occurring once. Source material: central memory CD4+ T cells from blood. The receptor source for this set is a woman younger than 30 in good health. The conserved cysteine and the conserved F or W are not part of the CDR3 here. Fields, in order: D gene, V gene, clone size, J gene, CDR3 protein. D genes are given only for firm matches. Clone size is given for some rows only: seen once, a few or many times, or a class if the clone is expanded.

>TRBD1|TRBV4-2|-|TRBJ1-4
ASSQEGGQGREKLF
>TRBD1|TRBV23-1|few|-
ASRAENRGPHYEQY
>-|TRBV6-5|-|TRBJ2-2
ASTTTGELF
>-|TRBV11-1|-|TRBJ2-7
ASSLGSYEQY
>TRBD2|TRBV2|-|TRBJ2-1
ASSGTSGRVNEQF
>-|TRBV6-6|-|TRBJ1-5
ASSYVGREGQPQH
>-|TRBV7-2|many|TRBJ1-2
ASSLNQLNYGYT
>TRBD2|TRBV7-2|-|TRBJ2-7
ASSLVGPTSGTYEQY
>TRBD1|TRBV5-4|few|TRBJ2-3
ASSKRDRGTDTQY
>TRBD2|TRBV7-2|-|TRBJ2-1
ASSGLALNEQF
>TRBD1|TRBV7-2|-|TRBJ1-5
ASSASQGAVQPQH
>-|TRBV7-2|few|TRBJ2-7
ASRQHRDSYEQY
>-|TRBV9|few|TRBJ2-1
ASSLSGSYNEQF
>TRBD1|TRBV5-1|few|TRBJ2-5
ASSPGQGLQTQY
>TRBD1|TRBV18|few|TRBJ2-1
ASSPPTWDRVHNEQF
>-|TRBV5-1|-|TRBJ1-4
ASSFGVSGEKLF
>TRBD2|TRBV11-2|-|TRBJ2-7
ASSHTSGGDYEQY
>-|TRBV7-2|few|TRBJ2-7
ASSLALGSTEQY
>TRBD1|TRBV11-2|few|TRBJ2-3
ASSPLVGGQGWADTQY
>-|TRBV6-5|-|TRBJ2-2
ASRLNLIPGELF
>-|TRBV7-3|-|TRBJ2-3
ASSLGVSTDTQY
>-|TRBV2|few|TRBJ2-3
ASRRVTTTDTQY
>-|TRBV2|-|TRBJ1-1
ASRLRFEAF
>-|TRBV28|-|TRBJ1-2
ASRRGPGGYT
>-|TRBV21-1|few|TRBJ1-2
ASSRTGAISGYT
>-|TRBV13|few|TRBJ2-2
ASSLARRTGELF
>-|TRBV5-1|few|TRBJ1-5
ASRQDPVGNQPQH